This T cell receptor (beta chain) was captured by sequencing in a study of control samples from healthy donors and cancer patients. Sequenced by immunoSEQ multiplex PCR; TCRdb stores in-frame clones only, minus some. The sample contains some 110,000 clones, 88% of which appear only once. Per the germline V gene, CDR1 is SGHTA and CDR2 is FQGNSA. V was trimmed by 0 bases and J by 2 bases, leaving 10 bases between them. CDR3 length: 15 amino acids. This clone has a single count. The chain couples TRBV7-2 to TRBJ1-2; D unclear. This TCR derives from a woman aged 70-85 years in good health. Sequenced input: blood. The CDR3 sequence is CASSLAPSGNYGYTF. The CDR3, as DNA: TGTGCCAGCAGCTTAGCCCCCAGTGGGAACTATGGCTACACCTTC. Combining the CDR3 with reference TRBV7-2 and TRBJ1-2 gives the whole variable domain GAGVSQSPSNKVTEKGKDVELRCDPISGHTALYWYRQSLGQGLEFLIYFQGNSAPDKSGLPSDRFSAERTGGSVSTLTIQRTQQEDSAVYLCASSLAPSGNYGYTFGSGTRLTVV.